This T cell receptor (beta chain) is drawn from a study of OX40 agonist ivuxolimab in advanced cancers. Study overall: Every 2 weeks, patients got intravenous ivuxolimab at one of six dose levels (0.01-10 mg/kg). Study-level results: Both CD4+ and CD8+ T cell populations in blood had undergone clonal expansion by week 6 at 0.1 to 3.0 mg/kg. The mean number of expanded clones was higher in CD8+ T cells than in CD4+.

This table comes from immunoSEQ multiplex PCR, and its TCRdb copy is limited to in-frame clones, with some not included. The sample includes tens of thousands of clones, 75% to 95% of them seen just once. The CDR3 is made up of 17 amino acids, end residues included. For this clone: Antigen: not known. Likely a read error: the CDR3 ends without its conserved phenylalanine or tryptophan. It is unclear where the CDR3 begins or ends on the DNA, so no DNA is shown, and the CDR3 is as TCRdb lists it.

The sequence derives from an adult with an advanced solid tumor such as melanoma, head and neck, liver or kidney cancer. Here the sequenced sample was CD4+ or CD8+ T cells sorted from blood, taken in a trial of the OX40 agonist ivuxolimab. The genes are TRBV23-1 and TRBJ2-3; the table's D call, TRBD2, was not checked against the DNA. TRBV23-1 carries the ORF label, with uncertain function. CDR3: CASSQAQGDLTGLVLSE.